The 32 T cell receptor beta chains presented below share a single source sample, sequenced in a study of blood T cell repertoires in COVID-19. Sequenced by immunoSEQ multiplex PCR; TCRdb stores in-frame clones only, minus some. The data show 150,000 to 200,000 clones, with roughly 80% seen just once and about 3.4% held by the top ten. Sample: PBMCs or T cells enriched from blood (not recorded which). Receptor source: a woman aged 60-70 years who had recovered from COVID-19.

As DNA, the CDR3 is TGCGCCAGCAGCGCGGGACAGGGGCCCAAAAACATTCAGTACTTC. The encoded protein is CASSAGQGPKNIQYF. The chain combines TRBV5-1 with TRBJ2-4; 10 bases agree with TRBD1. The CDR3 sequence is 15 residues long. With 4 bases clipped from V and 2 bases from J, the junction kept 3 bases outside the gene matches. Germline V lookup: CDR1 SGHRS, CDR2 YFSETQ.

V is TRBV9 and J is TRBJ2-3; TRBD2 matches at 9 bases. CDR1 is SGDLS, CDR2 YYNGEE, per germline. The CDR3 loop spans 16 amino acids. V dropped 7 bases and J dropped 1; count of bases not matched to a gene: 10. Written as DNA, the CDR3 is TGTGCCAGCTCCCGGACTAGCGAAGGGGGCACAGATACGCAGTATTTT. It encodes CASSRTSEGGTDTQYF. The complete variable domain, with remaining parts taken from reference TRBV9 and TRBJ2-3, reads DSGVTQTPKHLITATGQRVTLRCSPRSGDLSVYWYQQSLDQGLQFLIQYYNGEERAKGNILERFSAQQFPDLHSELNLSSLELGDSALYFCASSRTSEGGTDTQYFGPGTRLTVL.

The CDR3, as DNA: TGTGCCAGCTCAGCTCAGGAAATCCAGTTCTTC. This gives the protein CASSAQEIQFF. This chain uses TRBV18 with TRBJ2-1, with D uncertain. The germline V gene has CDR1 KGHSH and CDR2 LQKENI. The germline V and J ends were trimmed by 5 bases and 13 bases, with 12 bases remaining between them. The CDR3 is 11 amino acids.

With respect to this clone: The conserved phenylalanine or tryptophan normally closing the CDR3 is absent here, so this likely arose from a read error. No DNA is shown, since the ends of the CDR3 on it are uncertain; the CDR3 is the one TCRdb lists. V gene TRBV5-4 combines with J gene TRBJ2-3; the table assigns TRBD1, which was not confirmed against the DNA. Germline-derived CDR1 and CDR2 are SGHNT and YYREEE (reference sequence). The CDR3 extends over 12 residues, inclusive of both ends. CDR3 protein: CASSPPGQGVLV.

The CDR3 reads CASSQEKGGRETQYF. CDR3 nucleotide sequence: TGCGCCAGCAGCCAAGAAAAGGGGGGGAGAGAGACCCAGTACTTC. The V gene is TRBV4-1, the J gene TRBJ2-5; weak D call: TRBD2 (7 bases). This CDR3 spans 15 amino acids. Per germline, CDR1 MGHRA and CDR2 YSYEKL. The ends were cut back, 0 bases at V and 4 bases at J, with 12 bases in the middle.

Points on this clone: Additional DNA sequences in this sample encode the identical CDR3. The chain employs TRBV7-9 and TRBJ1-1; TRBD1 might be the D (5 bases). Trimming took off 2 bases at V and 2 bases at J, with 9 bases between the two ends. Germline V gene sequence: CDR1 SEHNR, CDR2 FQNEAQ (reference sequence). The CDR3 runs 14 residues. The CDR3 DNA reads TGTGCCAGCAGCTTATCAGGGTCTAACACTGAAGCTTTCTTT. Translated: CASSLSGSNTEAFF.

This chain joins TRBV4-1 and TRBJ2-1; 7 bases agree with TRBD2. J gave up 2 bases and V 0 bases, and 7 bases lay outside the gene matches. Germline CDR1 is MGHRA and CDR2 is YSYEKL. This CDR3 is built from 17 residues. The CDR3 DNA reads as TGCGCCAGCAGCCAAGATTGGCTAGCGGTTGCCTACAATGAGCAGTTCTTC. This codes for CASSQDWLAVAYNEQFF.

The chain uses TRBV4-1 and TRBJ2-3, with 7 bases aligning to TRBD2. This CDR3 contains 16 residues. V shed 1 base, J shed 2 bases, and the junction held 6 bases outside the gene matches. CDR1 MGHRA and CDR2 YSYEKL come from the germline V gene. This CDR3 reads CASSQAQAGTTDTQYF. CDR3 bases: TGCGCCAGCAGCCAAGCTCAAGCGGGGACCACAGATACGCAGTATTTT.

J is TRBJ1-2 and V is TRBV4-1, with a possible D match to TRBD1 (6 bases). Germline CDR1 and CDR2: MGHRA and YSYEKL. There are 16 residues in the CDR3. V was shortened by 0 bases and J by 7 bases, with 18 bases between the two germline ends. For the CDR3, the DNA is TGCGCCAGCAGCCAAGAAGGAGCCCCAGGGGATTCTGGCTACACCTTC. As protein: CASSQEGAPGDSGYTF.

The chain is built from TRBV19 and TRBJ2-7, with D unclear. Per germline, CDR1 LNHDA and CDR2 SQIVND (reference sequence). The germline V and J ends were trimmed by 3 bases and 0 bases, with 9 bases remaining between them. This CDR3 has 14 amino acids. The CDR3 nucleotides read TGTGCCAGTAGTATCCAGGCCGACTCCTACGAGCAGTACTTC. Protein product: CASSIQADSYEQYF.

The rearrangement uses TRBV29-1 and TRBJ1-3; TRBD1 is a possible D gene (6 bases). The germline CDR1 and CDR2 sequences are SQVTM and ANQGSEA. The CDR3 has 13 amino acids. Trimming cost V 6 bases and J 3 bases, with 12 bases left between them. This CDR3 reads CSVNNRVGNTIYF. Written as DNA, the CDR3 is TGCAGCGTCAATAACAGGGTTGGAAACACCATATATTTT. Filled out from reference TRBV29-1 and TRBJ1-3, the complete variable domain reads SAVISQKPSRDICQRGTSLTIQCQVDSQVTMMFWYRQQPGQSLTLIATANQGSEATYESGFVIDKFPISRPNLTFSTLTVSNMSPEDSSIYLCSVNNRVGNTIYFGEGSWLTVV.

The chain has TRBV30 and TRBJ2-1; 11 bases are shared with TRBD2. The V gene end was trimmed by 4 bases and the J gene end by 9 bases; junction bases not matched to a gene: 5. CDR3 length: 13 residues. Germline loops: CDR1 GTSNPN, CDR2 SVGIG (reference sequence). The CDR3 bases are TGTGCCTGGACGCTAGCGGGGGGTGTTGAGCAGTTCTTC. Protein: CAWTLAGGVEQFF.

The rearrangement joins TRBV30 to TRBJ1-2; TRBD1 matches 7 bases. CDR1 and CDR2 (germline): GTSNPN, SVGIG (reference sequence). With 2 bases clipped from V and 4 bases from J, the junction kept 4 bases outside the gene matches. This CDR3 is built from 13 residues. CDR3 nucleotide sequence: TGTGCCTGGAGTCCGGGACAGCCCTATGGCTACACCTTC. This encodes CAWSPGQPYGYTF.

DNA of the CDR3: TGTGCCAGCAGCCGTGACAGGGCCGGGGGCTACACCTTC. As protein: CASSRDRAGGYTF. V gene TRBV11-2 combines with J gene TRBJ1-2; TRBD1 aligns across 7 bases. V was pared by 5 bases and J by 8 bases, with 8 bases of the junction left unmatched. Germline CDR1 reads SGHAT; CDR2 reads FQNNGV. There are 13 residues in the CDR3.

This chain connects TRBV19 to TRBJ2-3; maybe TRBD1 (5 bases). This CDR3 comprises 16 residues. Deletions cut 1 base from V and 0 bases from J, with 11 bases between. The germline CDR1 and CDR2 sequences are LNHDA and SQIVND (reference sequence). CDR3 in amino acids: CASSIGTDMSTDTQYF. CDR3 sequence (DNA): TGTGCCAGTAGTATAGGGACGGACATGAGCACAGATACGCAGTATTTT.

The genes are TRBV3-1 (or the pseudogene TRBV3-2) and TRBJ2-7; tentatively, D is TRBD2 (7 bases). Looked up from germline, CDR1 is LGHDT and CDR2 is YNNKEL (reference sequence). CDR3 length: 14 amino acids. V was pared by 4 bases and J by 4 bases, with 14 bases between. In DNA, the CDR3 is TGTGCCAGCAGCCGAGGGCGGGGGCTTTACGAGCAGTACTTC. Translation gives CASSRGRGLYEQYF.

The chain joins TRBV5-1 to TRBJ1-2; D is undetermined. The CDR3 runs to 17 residues. The germline V and J ends were trimmed by 3 bases and 4 bases, with 22 bases remaining between them. CDR1 is SGHRS and CDR2 is YFSETQ in the germline V gene. DNA of the CDR3: TGCGCCAGCAGCTCCCGCCAGGATACTGCTCCCCTCTATGGCTACACCTTC. Its protein product is CASSSRQDTAPLYGYTF.

This clone was observed once. The chain has TRBV9 and TRBJ2-7, with a possible D match to TRBD1 (5 bases). The CDR3 sequence is 14 residues long. Germline lookup yields CDR1 SGDLS and CDR2 YYNGEE. V was pared by 0 bases and J by 2 bases, with 9 bases between. In DNA, the CDR3 is TGTGCCAGCAGCGTAGAACAGGCGACCTACGAGCAGTACTTC. Translation gives CASSVEQATYEQYF.

J is TRBJ2-3 and V is TRBV4-1; 7 nucleotides line up with TRBD1. V gave up 0 bases and J gave up 6 bases; unmatched junction bases: 6. Looked up from germline, CDR1 is MGHRA and CDR2 is YSYEKL. CDR3 length equals 15 residues. Written as DNA, the CDR3 is TGCGCCAGCAGCCAAGAAGGGACAGAAAACGATACGCAGTATTTT. Translation: CASSQEGTENDTQYF.

This clone was seen many times. DNA for the CDR3: TGTGCCAGTAGTTACGACAGGACGGACGAGCAGTACTTC. Translated, it gives CASSYDRTDEQYF. J is TRBJ2-7 and V is TRBV19; D possibly corresponds to TRBD1 (6 bases). This CDR3 comprises 13 residues. Germline V gene data show CDR1 as LNHDA and CDR2 as SQIVND (reference sequence). V lost 5 bases and J 5 bases, leaving 13 bases between the germline ends.

This chain links TRBV27 with TRBJ1-6; D is unresolved. The CDR3 runs 13 residues. The V end lost 0 bases, the J end lost 8 bases, and 5 bases lay between the germline ends. The germline CDR1 and CDR2 sequences are MNHEY and SMNVEV (reference sequence). This CDR3 reads CASSLSADSPLHF. CDR3 DNA sequence: TGTGCCAGCAGTTTATCGGCAGATTCACCCCTCCACTTT.

The J gene is TRBJ1-2, the V gene TRBV2, with D maybe TRBD1 (5 bases). The CDR3 is 13 residues long. Germline V gives CDR1 SNHLY, CDR2 FYNNEI. Trimming stripped 7 bases from V and 6 bases from J, with 15 bases between. The CDR3 loop is CASIRGALDGYTF. CDR3 nucleotide sequence: TGTGCCAGCATAAGGGGCGCATTAGATGGCTACACCTTC.

The chain uses TRBV3-1 (or the pseudogene TRBV3-2) and TRBJ1-2; 8 bases are a match to TRBD1. Germline CDR1 is LGHDT and CDR2 is YNNKEL (reference sequence). V lost 0 bases to trimming and J lost 7 bases; unmatched junction nucleotides: 10. The CDR3 length is 16 residues. In nucleotides, the CDR3 is TGTGCCAGCAGCCAAGATGTTGCAGGGGGCCTCGGTGGCTACACCTTC. Its translation: CASSQDVAGGLGGYTF.

This clone occurred a few times. V gene TRBV29-1 combines with J gene TRBJ1-4; tentatively, D is TRBD1 (6 bases). CDR1 is SQVTM, CDR2 ANQGSEA, per germline. This CDR3 is 15 amino acids long. Trimming cost V 6 bases and J 0 bases, with 14 bases left between them. The CDR3 sequence: CSVDGDKTTNEKLFF. For the CDR3, the DNA is TGCAGCGTCGACGGGGACAAGACAACTAATGAAAAACTGTTTTTT.

The CDR3 reads CASSPRGGGYTF. The DNA of the CDR3 is TGTGCCAGCAGCCCGAGGGGAGGAGGCTACACCTTC. The rearrangement uses TRBV3-1 (or the pseudogene TRBV3-2) and TRBJ1-2, with a tentative D call TRBD1 (5 bases). The CDR3 is 12 residues long. Germline CDR1 is LGHDT and CDR2 is YNNKEL (reference sequence). V was pared by 4 bases and J by 8 bases, with 11 bases between.

The chain couples TRBV28 to TRBJ1-5; TRBD1 aligns across 9 bases. This CDR3 has 15 residues. J lost 5 bases, V lost 6 bases, and 8 bases had no gene match. Germline assignment: CDR1 MDHEN and CDR2 SYDVKM. The CDR3 sequence is CASSPVDRGHQPQHF. The DNA for the CDR3 is TGTGCCAGCAGCCCCGTGGACAGGGGCCATCAGCCCCAGCATTTT.

This clone was observed a few times. The rearrangement links TRBV6-5 to TRBJ1-3; weak D call: TRBD1 (6 bases). V lost 8 bases to trimming and J lost 1 base, with 15 bases between them. CDR3 length: 15 amino acids. Per germline, CDR1 MNHEY and CDR2 SVGAGI. The CDR3 is CASSGHPESGNTIYF. The CDR3 DNA follows: TGTGCCAGCTCGGGACACCCGGAGTCTGGAAACACCATATATTTT.

V and J are TRBV13 and TRBJ2-7; tentatively, D is TRBD1 (5 bases). The V end lost 4 bases, the J end lost 4 bases, and 14 bases lay between the germline ends. The CDR3 loop spans 14 amino acids. Germline V gives CDR1 PRHDT, CDR2 FYEKMQ (reference sequence). The CDR3 DNA follows: TGTGCCAGCAGCTCCCGGACACCTCCGTACGAGCAGTACTTC. Amino acids: CASSSRTPPYEQYF. Complete variable domain (other parts from reference TRBV13 and TRBJ2-7): AAGVIQSPRHLIKEKRETATLKCYPIPRHDTVYWYQQGPGQDPQFLISFYEKMQSDKGSIPDRFSAQQFSDYHSELNMSSLELGDSALYFCASSSRTPPYEQYFGPGTRLTVT.

The chain combines TRBV7-2 with TRBJ2-1; D gene uncertain. The CDR3 runs 12 residues. V lost 3 bases to trimming and J lost 4 bases, with 4 bases between them. Germline lookup yields CDR1 SGHTA and CDR2 FQGNSA. CDR3 in amino acids: CASSFVYNEQFF. CDR3 nucleotides: TGTGCCAGCAGCTTCGTGTACAATGAGCAGTTCTTC.

This chain joins TRBV5-1 and TRBJ2-7; 9 bases agree with TRBD2. The CDR3 extends over 15 amino acids. Germline CDR1 reads SGHRS; CDR2 reads YFSETQ. J gave up 4 bases and V 1 base, and 6 bases lay outside the gene matches. CDR3 sequence reads: CASSLMTSGTYEQYF. CDR3 sequence (DNA): TGCGCCAGCAGCTTGATGACTAGCGGAACTTACGAGCAGTACTTC. Based on the CDR3 plus reference TRBV5-1 and TRBJ2-7, the full variable domain is KAGVTQTPRYLIKTRGQQVTLSCSPISGHRSVSWYQQTPGQGLQFLFEYFSETQRNKGNFPGRFSGRQFSNSRSEMNVSTLELGDSALYLCASSLMTSGTYEQYFGPGTRLTVT.

CDR3: CASSLGALNTGELFF. Here the CDR3 DNA reads TGTGCCAGCAGCTTGGGGGCTTTGAACACCGGGGAGCTGTTTTTT. The chain employs TRBV5-5 and TRBJ2-2; D gene ambiguous. Germline lookup yields CDR1 SGHKS and CDR2 YYEKEE (reference sequence). V lost 0 bases and J 1 base, leaving 7 bases between the germline ends. This CDR3 comprises 15 residues.

CDR3 region: CASSLEAGAEAFF. The CDR3 nucleotides are TGTGCCAGCAGCTTAGAGGCGGGGGCCGAAGCTTTCTTT. J is TRBJ1-1 and V is TRBV7-9; D perhaps matches TRBD1 (6 bases). The CDR3 contains 13 residues. V was trimmed by 1 base and J by 8 bases, leaving 11 bases between them. CDR1 SEHNR and CDR2 FQNEAQ come from the germline V gene (reference sequence).